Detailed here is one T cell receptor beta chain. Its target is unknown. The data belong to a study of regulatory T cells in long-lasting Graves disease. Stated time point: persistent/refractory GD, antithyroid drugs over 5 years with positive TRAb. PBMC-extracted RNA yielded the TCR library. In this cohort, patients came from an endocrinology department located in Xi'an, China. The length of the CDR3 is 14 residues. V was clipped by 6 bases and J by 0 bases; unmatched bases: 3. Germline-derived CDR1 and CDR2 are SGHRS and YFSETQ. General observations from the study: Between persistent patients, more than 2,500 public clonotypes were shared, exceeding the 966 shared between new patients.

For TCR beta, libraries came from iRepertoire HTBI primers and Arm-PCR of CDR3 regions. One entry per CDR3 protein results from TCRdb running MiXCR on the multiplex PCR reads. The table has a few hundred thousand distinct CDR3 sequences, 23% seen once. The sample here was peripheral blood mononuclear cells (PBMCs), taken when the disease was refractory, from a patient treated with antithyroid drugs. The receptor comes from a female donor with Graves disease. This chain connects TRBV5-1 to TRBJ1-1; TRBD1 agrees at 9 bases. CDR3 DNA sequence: TGCGCCAGCACCGGGACAGGGATGAACACTGAAGCTTTCTTT. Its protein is CASTGTGMNTEAFF.